This is a list of T cell receptor beta chains from one sample in a study of T cells in Graves' hyperthyroidism and ophthalmopathy. TCRdb reprocessed the multiplex PCR reads via MiXCR and lists one record per CDR3 protein. The sample yields about 580,000 distinct CDR3 sequences, approximately 15% seen once. Sample: blood. The receptors were sampled from a woman between 25 and 40 years old with Graves' hyperthyroidism that later progressed to Graves' ophthalmopathy. Both conserved end residues are part of each CDR3. The D gene is left open where the match is weak. Size is stated for part of the rows, as once, few or many counts, or as a class when the clone is expanded.

cdr3_length	j_call	d_call	clone_size	v_call	cdr3_nt	cdr3_aa
11	TRBJ2-1	.	few	TRBV24-1	TGTGCCACGGGAGAACACAATGAGCAGTTCTTC	CATGEHNEQFF
15	TRBJ1-5	.	many	TRBV2	.	CASSTSQGSGQPQHF
15	TRBJ2-4	.	.	TRBV5-5	TGTGCCAGCAGCTTGTTACAGGCAGCCAAAAACATTCAGTACTTC	CASSLLQAAKNIQYF
19	TRBJ2-3	TRBD2	few	TRBV6-2/TRBV6-3	TGTGCCAGCAGTTACCCACCCTATGCCCTTAGCGGGAGCACAGATACGCAGTATTTT	CASSYPPYALSGSTDTQYF
12	TRBJ1-1	TRBD1	many	TRBV29-1	TGCAGCGTTCGACAGGGAAACACTGAAGCTTTCTTT	CSVRQGNTEAFF
13	TRBJ2-1	TRBD2	many	TRBV10-3	TGTGCCATCAGTGAGAGGGGAGGGGATGAGCAGTTCTTC	CAISERGGDEQFF
13	TRBJ2-5	TRBD2	.	TRBV19	TGTGCCAGTAGTGCCGACCCGGGGGGGACCCAGTACTTC	CASSADPGGTQYF
13	TRBJ2-7	.	.	TRBV6-2/TRBV6-3	TGTGCCAGCAGTCCCACCAGGGGCTACGAGCAGTACTTC	CASSPTRGYEQYF
15	TRBJ1-4	TRBD1	few	TRBV28	TGTGCCAGCAGTTCGGGCAGGGGGCAGAGGGAAAAACTGTTTTTT	CASSSGRGQREKLFF
14	TRBJ1-4	.	many	TRBV2	TGTGCCAGCAAGGGAGTGGCTAGTAATGAAAAACTGTTTTTT	CASKGVASNEKLFF
13	TRBJ2-7	TRBD1	.	TRBV29-1	TGCAGCGTTGAGATGGTGACAGGGGGCGAGCAGTACTTC	CSVEMVTGGEQYF
15	TRBJ1-2	.	many	TRBV3-1	TGTGCCAGCAGCCAAGGGCCCGGGGGGGACTATGGCTACACCTTC	CASSQGPGGDYGYTF
17	TRBJ2-1	.	many	TRBV7-9	TGTGCCAGCAGCCCTGCGGTGGGGGCGGACTCCTACAATGAGCAGTTCTTC	CASSPAVGADSYNEQFF
13	TRBJ1-1	TRBD1	many	TRBV12-5	TGTGCTAGTGGTCCGGGACAGGGGGCGGAAGCTTTCTTT	CASGPGQGAEAFF
18	TRBJ2-1	TRBD2	many	TRBV2	TGTGCCAGCAGTCCCCGTTTAGCGGGAGTGGCACGGAACAATGAGCAGTTCTTC	CASSPRLAGVARNNEQFF
14	TRBJ2-7	.	.	TRBV5-4	TGTGCCAGCAGCTTGGGTGGGTACACCTACGAGCAGTACTTC	CASSLGGYTYEQYF
14	TRBJ1-1	.	many	TRBV7-3	TGTGCCAGCAGCTTATCATGGGGGAACACTGAAGCTTTCTTT	CASSLSWGNTEAFF
17	TRBJ2-1	TRBD2	many	TRBV6-1	TGTGCCAGCAGTTCGCCGGGACTAGCGTTCAGGGGCAATGAGCAGTTCTTC	CASSSPGLAFRGNEQFF
16	TRBJ2-5	TRBD1	many	TRBV18	TGTGCCAGCTCACCCCCCGGGACAGGGGGGAGTGAGACCCAGTACTTC	CASSPPGTGGSETQYF
15	TRBJ1-4	.	many	TRBV5-1	TGCGCCAGCAGCTTGGAAGAGTCAGGGAGGGAAAAACTGTTTTTT	CASSLEESGREKLFF
16	TRBJ1-1	.	many	TRBV18	TGTGCCAGCTCACCACGGAACGGTGAGGTAGTCACTGAAGCTTTCTTT	CASSPRNGEVVTEAFF
14	TRBJ2-7	TRBD1	few	TRBV6-1	TGTGCCAGCAGTGAAGCGAATACAGGGGTGGAGCAGTACTTC	CASSEANTGVEQYF
16	TRBJ2-1	.	.	TRBV7-9	TGTGCCAGCAGCTTGGGGCCTGGACTGGCGGACCCTGAGCAGTTCTTC	CASSLGPGLADPEQFF
15	TRBJ2-5	TRBD1	many	TRBV19	TGTGCCAGTAGTATCGGGACAGACCGGCCCGAGACCCAGTACTTC	CASSIGTDRPETQYF
14	TRBJ1-2	.	many	TRBV12-3/TRBV12-4	TGTGCCAGCAGTGCCCCGGGGGGAAGCTATGGCTACACCTTC	CASSAPGGSYGYTF
15	TRBJ2-5	TRBD2	.	TRBV3-1	TGTGTCAGCAGCCGGACTAGCGGGAGTGTGGAGACCCAGTACTTC	CVSSRTSGSVETQYF
13	TRBJ2-7	TRBD2	.	TRBV20-1	TGCATAGTAGCGGGAGAGAGCTCCTACGAGCAGTACTTC	CIVAGESSYEQYF
14	TRBJ2-1	.	many	TRBV29-1	TGCAGCGTTGACGGCCTCGCGCAATCCAATGAGCAGTTCTTC	CSVDGLAQSNEQFF
14	TRBJ2-1	TRBD2	many	TRBV7-9	TGTGCCAGCAGCATTCTAGCGGGAGGGGTTGAGCAGTTCTTC	CASSILAGGVEQFF
14	TRBJ1-4	TRBD1	many	TRBV7-8	TGTGCCAGCAGCTCGATCTTCAGGGGGGAAAAACTGTTTTTT	CASSSIFRGEKLFF